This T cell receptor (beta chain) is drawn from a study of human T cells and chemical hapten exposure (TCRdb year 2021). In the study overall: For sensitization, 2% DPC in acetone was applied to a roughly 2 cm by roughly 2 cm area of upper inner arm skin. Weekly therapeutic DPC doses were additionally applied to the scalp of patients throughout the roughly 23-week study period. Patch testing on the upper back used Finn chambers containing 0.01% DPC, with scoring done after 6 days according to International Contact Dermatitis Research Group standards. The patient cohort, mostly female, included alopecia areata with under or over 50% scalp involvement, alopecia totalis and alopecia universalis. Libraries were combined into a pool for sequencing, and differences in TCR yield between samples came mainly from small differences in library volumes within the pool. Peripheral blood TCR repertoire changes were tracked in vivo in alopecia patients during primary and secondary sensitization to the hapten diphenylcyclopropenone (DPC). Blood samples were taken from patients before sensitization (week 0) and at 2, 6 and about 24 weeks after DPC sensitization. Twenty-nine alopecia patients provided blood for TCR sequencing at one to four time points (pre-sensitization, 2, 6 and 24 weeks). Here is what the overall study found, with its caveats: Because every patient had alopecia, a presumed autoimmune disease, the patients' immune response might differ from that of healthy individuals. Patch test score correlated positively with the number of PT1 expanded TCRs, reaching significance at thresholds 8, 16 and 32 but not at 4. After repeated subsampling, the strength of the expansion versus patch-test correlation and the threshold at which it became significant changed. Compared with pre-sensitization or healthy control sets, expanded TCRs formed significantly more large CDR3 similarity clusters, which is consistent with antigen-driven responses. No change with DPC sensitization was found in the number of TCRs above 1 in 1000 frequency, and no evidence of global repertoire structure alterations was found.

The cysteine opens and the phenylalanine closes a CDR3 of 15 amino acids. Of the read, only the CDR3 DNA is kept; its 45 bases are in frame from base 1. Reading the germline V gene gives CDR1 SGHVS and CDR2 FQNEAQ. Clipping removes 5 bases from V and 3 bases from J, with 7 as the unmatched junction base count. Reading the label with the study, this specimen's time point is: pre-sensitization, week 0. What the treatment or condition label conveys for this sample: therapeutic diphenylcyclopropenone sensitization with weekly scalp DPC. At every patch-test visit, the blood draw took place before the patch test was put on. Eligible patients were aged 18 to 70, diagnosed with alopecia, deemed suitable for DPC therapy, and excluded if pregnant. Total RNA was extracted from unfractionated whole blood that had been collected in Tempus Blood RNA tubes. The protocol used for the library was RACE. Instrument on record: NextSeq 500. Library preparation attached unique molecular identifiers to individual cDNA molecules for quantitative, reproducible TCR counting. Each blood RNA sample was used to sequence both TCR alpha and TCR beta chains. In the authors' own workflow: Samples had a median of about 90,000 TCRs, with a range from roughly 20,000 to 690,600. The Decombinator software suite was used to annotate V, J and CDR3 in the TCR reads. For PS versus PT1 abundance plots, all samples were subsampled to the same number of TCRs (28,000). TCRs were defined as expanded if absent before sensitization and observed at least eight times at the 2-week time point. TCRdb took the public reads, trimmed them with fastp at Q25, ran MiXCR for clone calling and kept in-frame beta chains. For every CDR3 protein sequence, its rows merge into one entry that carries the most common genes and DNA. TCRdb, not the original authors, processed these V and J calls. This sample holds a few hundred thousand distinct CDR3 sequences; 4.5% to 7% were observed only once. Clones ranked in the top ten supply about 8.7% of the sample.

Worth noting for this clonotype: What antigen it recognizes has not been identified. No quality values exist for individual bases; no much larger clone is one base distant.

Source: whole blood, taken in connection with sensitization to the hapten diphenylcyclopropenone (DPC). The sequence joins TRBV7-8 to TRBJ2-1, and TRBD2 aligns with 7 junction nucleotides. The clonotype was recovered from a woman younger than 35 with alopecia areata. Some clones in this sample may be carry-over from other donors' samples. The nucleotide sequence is TGTGCCAGCAGCCAGGGACTACTTTTCTACAATGAGCAGTTCTTC. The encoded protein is CASSQGLLFYNEQFF.